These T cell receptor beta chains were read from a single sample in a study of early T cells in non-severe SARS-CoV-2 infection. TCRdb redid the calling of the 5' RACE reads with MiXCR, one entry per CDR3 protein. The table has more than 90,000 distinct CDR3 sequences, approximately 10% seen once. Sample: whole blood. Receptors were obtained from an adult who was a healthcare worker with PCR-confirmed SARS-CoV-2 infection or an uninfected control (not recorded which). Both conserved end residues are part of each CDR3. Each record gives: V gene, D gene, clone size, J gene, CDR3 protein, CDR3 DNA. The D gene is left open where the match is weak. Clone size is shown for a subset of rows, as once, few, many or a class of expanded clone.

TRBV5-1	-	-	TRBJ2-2	CASSLVEGPHTGELFF	TGCGCCAGCAGCTTGGTTGAGGGCCCTCACACCGGGGAGCTGTTTTTT
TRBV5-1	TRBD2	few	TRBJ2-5	CASSLAGGLAGAETQYF	TGCGCCAGCAGCTTGGCCGGAGGACTAGCGGGAGCAGAGACCCAGTACTTC
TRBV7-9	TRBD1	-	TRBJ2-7	CASSLRVTGNSYEQYF	TGTGCCAGCAGCTTAAGAGTGACAGGGAATTCCTACGAGCAGTACTTC
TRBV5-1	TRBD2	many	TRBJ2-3	CASSSTPSGGGTDTQYF	TGCGCCAGCAGCAGCACCCCGAGCGGGGGGGGCACAGATACGCAGTATTTT
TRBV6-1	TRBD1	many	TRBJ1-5	CASSDKTWDRTQPQHF	TGTGCCAGCAGTGATAAAACTTGGGACAGAACTCAGCCCCAGCATTTT
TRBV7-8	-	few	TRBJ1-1	CASRFNTEAFF	TGTGCCAGCAGATTTAACACTGAAGCTTTCTTT
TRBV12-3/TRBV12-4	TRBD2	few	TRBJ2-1	CASRPGTSGKDEQFF	TGTGCCAGCAGACCCGGGACTAGCGGGAAGGATGAGCAGTTCTTC
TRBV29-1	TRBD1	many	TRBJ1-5	CSVSTGQEQPQHF	TGCAGCGTTTCGACAGGGCAGGAACAGCCCCAGCATTTT
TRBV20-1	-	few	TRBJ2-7	CSAPNRAGGEQYF	TGCAGTGCGCCGAACAGGGCTGGGGGCGAGCAGTACTTC
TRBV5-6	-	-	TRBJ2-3	CASSQTDTQYF	TGTGCCAGCAGCCAAACAGATACGCAGTATTTT
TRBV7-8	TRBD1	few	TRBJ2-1	CASSYWTGTVYNEQFF	TGTGCCAGCAGCTATTGGACAGGTACCGTCTACAATGAGCAGTTCTTC
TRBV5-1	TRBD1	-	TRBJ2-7	CASSRTGGNYEQYF	TGCGCCAGCAGCCGGACAGGGGGCAACTACGAGCAGTACTTC
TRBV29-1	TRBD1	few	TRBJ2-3	CSVEDRTQYF	TGCAGCGTTGAGGACAGGACGCAGTATTTT
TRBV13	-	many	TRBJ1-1	CASSLAGTEAFF	TGTGCCAGCAGCCTTGCGGGGACTGAAGCTTTCTTT
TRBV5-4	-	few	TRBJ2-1	CASSPLNSYNEQFF	TGTGCCAGCAGCCCTTTAAACTCCTACAATGAGCAGTTCTTC
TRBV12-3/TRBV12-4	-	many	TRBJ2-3	CASSPSGGSRTDTQYF	TGTGCCAGCAGTCCCAGTGGAGGGTCTCGCACAGATACGCAGTATTTT
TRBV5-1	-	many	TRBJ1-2	CASSSYRDGYTF	TGCGCCAGCAGCTCCTACAGGGATGGCTACACCTTC
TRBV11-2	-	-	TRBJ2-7	CASSFTGTSYEQYF	TGTGCCAGCAGCTTCACAGGGACTTCCTACGAGCAGTACTTC
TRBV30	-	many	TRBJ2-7	CAWTLTGLSSYEQYF	TGTGCCTGGACTCTCACGGGGTTGAGCTCCTACGAGCAGTACTTC
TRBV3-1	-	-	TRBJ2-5	CASSQASVETQYF	TGTGCCAGCAGCCAAGCGTCCGTAGAGACCCAGTACTTC
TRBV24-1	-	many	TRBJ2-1	CATSDGPLSYNEQFF	TGTGCCACCAGTGACGGACCCCTCTCCTACAATGAGCAGTTCTTC
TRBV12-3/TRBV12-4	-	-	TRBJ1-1	CASGRDPNTEAFF	TGTGCCAGCGGCAGGGACCCGAACACTGAAGCTTTCTTT
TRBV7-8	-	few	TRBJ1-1	CASSPPRNTEAFF	TGTGCCAGCAGCCCCCCAAGGAACACTGAAGCTTTCTTT
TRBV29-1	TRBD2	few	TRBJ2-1	CSVLTSFSYNEQFF	TGCAGCGTCCTGACTAGCTTCTCCTACAATGAGCAGTTCTTC
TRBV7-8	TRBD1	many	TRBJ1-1	CASSAQGQARTEAFF	TGTGCCAGCAGCGCTCAGGGACAGGCGCGCACTGAAGCTTTCTTT
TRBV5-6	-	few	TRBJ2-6	CASSLWGGAPSGANVLTF	TGTGCCAGCAGCTTGTGGGGGGGCGCCCCGTCTGGGGCCAACGTCCTGACTTTC
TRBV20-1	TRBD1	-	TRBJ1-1	CSADRELRAFF	TGCAGTGCAGACAGGGAGTTAAGAGCTTTCTTT
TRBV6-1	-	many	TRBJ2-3	CASSLRDSGATDTQYF	TGTGCCAGCAGCCTGAGGGATAGCGGAGCCACAGATACGCAGTATTTT
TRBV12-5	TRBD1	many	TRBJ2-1	CASGLWDRDRRYNEQFF	TGTGCTAGTGGTTTGTGGGACCGGGACAGGAGATACAATGAGCAGTTCTTC
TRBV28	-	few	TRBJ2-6	CASSPQGPGANVLTF	TGTGCCAGCAGTCCGCAAGGGCCTGGGGCCAACGTCCTGACTTTC
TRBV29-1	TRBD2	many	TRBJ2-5	CSAEYAGGKETQYF	TGCAGCGCGGAATACGCGGGGGGGAAAGAGACCCAGTACTTC
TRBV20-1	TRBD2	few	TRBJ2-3	CSARDLLAGSTDTQYF	TGCAGTGCTAGAGACCTACTAGCGGGAAGCACAGATACGCAGTATTTT
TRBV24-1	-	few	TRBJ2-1	CATSALGQVGGEQFF	TGTGCCACCAGTGCCTTAGGACAGGTGGGGGGTGAGCAGTTCTTC
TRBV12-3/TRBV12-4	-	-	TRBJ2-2	CASSPHWGPNTGELFF	TGTGCCAGCAGTCCCCACTGGGGACCGAACACCGGGGAGCTGTTTTTT
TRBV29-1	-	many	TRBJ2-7	CSVGRSDSYEQYF	TGCAGCGTTGGGAGATCGGACAGCTACGAGCAGTACTTC
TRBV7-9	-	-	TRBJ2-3	CASSLLTSTDTQYF	TGTGCCAGCAGCTTATTGACAAGCACAGATACGCAGTATTTT
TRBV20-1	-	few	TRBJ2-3	CSAREGFTDTQYF	TGCAGTGCTAGAGAGGGGTTCACAGATACGCAGTATTTT
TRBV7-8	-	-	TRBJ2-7	CASSLNSPYEQYF	TGTGCCAGCAGCTTAAACAGCCCCTACGAGCAGTACTTC
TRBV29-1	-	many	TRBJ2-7	CSVIRGYEQYF	TGCAGCGTTATAAGGGGATACGAGCAGTACTTC
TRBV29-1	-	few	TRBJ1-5	CSVGSGDSNQPQHF	TGCAGCGTTGGATCCGGGGATAGCAATCAGCCCCAGCATTTT
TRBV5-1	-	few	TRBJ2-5	CASSIGATGNQETQYF	TGCGCCAGCAGCATCGGAGCCACAGGGAACCAAGAGACCCAGTACTTC
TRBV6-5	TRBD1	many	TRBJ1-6	CASSLDRVWSPLHF	TGTGCCAGCAGTTTGGACAGGGTCTGGTCACCCCTCCACTTT
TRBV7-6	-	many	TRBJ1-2	CASSLAGGARYGYTF	TGTGCCAGCAGCTTAGCCGGGGGGGCGCGCTATGGCTACACCTTC